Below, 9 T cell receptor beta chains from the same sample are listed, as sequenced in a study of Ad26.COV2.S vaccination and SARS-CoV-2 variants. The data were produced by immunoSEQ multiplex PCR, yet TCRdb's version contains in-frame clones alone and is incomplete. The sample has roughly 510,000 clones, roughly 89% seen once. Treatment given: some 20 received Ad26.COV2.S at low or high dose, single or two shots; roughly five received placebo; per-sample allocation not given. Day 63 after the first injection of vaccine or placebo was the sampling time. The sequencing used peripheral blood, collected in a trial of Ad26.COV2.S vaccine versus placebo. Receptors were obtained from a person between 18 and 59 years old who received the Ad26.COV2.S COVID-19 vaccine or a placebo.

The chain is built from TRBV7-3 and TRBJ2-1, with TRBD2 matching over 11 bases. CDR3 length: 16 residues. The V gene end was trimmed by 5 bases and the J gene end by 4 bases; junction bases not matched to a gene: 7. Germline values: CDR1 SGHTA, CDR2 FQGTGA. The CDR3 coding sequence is TGTGCCAGCAGCCATACCTCTAGCGGGAGGTACAATGAGCAGTTCTTC. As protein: CASSHTSSGRYNEQFF.

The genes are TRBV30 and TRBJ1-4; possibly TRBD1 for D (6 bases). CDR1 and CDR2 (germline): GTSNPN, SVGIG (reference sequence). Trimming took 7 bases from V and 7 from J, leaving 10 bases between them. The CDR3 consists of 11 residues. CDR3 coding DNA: TGTGCCTCAGGGACATTTGAAAAACTGTTTTTT. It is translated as CASGTFEKLFF. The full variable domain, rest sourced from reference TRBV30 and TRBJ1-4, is SQTIHQWPATLVQPVGSPLSLECTVEGTSNPNLYWYRQAAGRGLQLLFYSVGIGQISSEVPQNLSASRPQDRQFILSSKKLLLSDSGFYLCASGTFEKLFFGSGTQLSVL.

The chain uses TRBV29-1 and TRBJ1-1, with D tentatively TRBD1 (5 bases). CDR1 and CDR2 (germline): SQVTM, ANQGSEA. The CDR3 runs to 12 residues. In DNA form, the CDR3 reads TGCGGGGCGGTCGGGGGTGACACTGAAGCTTTCTTT. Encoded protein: CGAVGGDTEAFF.

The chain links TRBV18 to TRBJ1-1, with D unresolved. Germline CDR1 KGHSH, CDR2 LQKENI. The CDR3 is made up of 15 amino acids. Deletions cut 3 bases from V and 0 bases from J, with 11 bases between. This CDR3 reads CASSPGKGMNTEAFF. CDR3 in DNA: TGTGCCAGCTCACCGGGGAAGGGTATGAACACTGAAGCTTTCTTT. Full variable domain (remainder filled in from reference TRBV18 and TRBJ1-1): NAGVMQNPRHLVRRRGQEARLRCSPMKGHSHVYWYRQLPEEGLKFMVYLQKENIIDESGMPKERFSAEFPKEGPSILRIQQVVRGDSAAYFCASSPGKGMNTEAFFGQGTRLTVV.

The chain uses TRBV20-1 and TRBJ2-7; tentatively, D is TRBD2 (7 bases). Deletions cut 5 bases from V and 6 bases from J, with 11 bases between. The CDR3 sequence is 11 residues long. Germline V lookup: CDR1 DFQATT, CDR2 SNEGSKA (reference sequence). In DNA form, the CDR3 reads TGCAGTGCTTCCGGGGGGCTCGAGCAGTACTTC. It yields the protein CSASGGLEQYF.

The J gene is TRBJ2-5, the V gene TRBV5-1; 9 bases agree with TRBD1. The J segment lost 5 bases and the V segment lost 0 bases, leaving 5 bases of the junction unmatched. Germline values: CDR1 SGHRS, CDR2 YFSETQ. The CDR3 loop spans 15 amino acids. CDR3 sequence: CASSLVGTGPETQYF. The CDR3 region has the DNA TGCGCCAGCAGCTTGGTGGGGACAGGGCCGGAGACCCAGTACTTC. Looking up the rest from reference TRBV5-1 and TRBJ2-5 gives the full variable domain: KAGVTQTPRYLIKTRGQQVTLSCSPISGHRSVSWYQQTPGQGLQFLFEYFSETQRNKGNFPGRFSGRQFSNSRSEMNVSTLELGDSALYLCASSLVGTGPETQYFGPGTRLLVL.

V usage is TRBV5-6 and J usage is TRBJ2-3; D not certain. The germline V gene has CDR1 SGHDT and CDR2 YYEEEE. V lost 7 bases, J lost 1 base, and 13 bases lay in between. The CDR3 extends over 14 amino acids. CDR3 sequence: CASAKRPGTDTQYF. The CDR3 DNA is TGTGCCAGCGCAAAGCGACCCGGCACAGATACGCAGTATTTT.

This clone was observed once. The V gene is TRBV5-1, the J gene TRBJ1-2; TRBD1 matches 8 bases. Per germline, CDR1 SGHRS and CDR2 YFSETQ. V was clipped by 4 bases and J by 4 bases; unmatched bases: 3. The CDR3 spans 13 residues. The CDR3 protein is CASSTGGLYGYTF. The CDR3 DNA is TGCGCCAGCAGCACAGGGGGGCTCTATGGCTACACCTTC.

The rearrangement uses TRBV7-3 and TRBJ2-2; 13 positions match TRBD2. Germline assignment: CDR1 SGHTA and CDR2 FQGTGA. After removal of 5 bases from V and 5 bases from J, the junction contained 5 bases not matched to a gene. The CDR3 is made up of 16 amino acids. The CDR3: CASSRTSGSSTGELFF. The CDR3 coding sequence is TGTGCCAGCAGCCGGACTAGCGGGAGTTCTACCGGGGAGCTGTTTTTT.